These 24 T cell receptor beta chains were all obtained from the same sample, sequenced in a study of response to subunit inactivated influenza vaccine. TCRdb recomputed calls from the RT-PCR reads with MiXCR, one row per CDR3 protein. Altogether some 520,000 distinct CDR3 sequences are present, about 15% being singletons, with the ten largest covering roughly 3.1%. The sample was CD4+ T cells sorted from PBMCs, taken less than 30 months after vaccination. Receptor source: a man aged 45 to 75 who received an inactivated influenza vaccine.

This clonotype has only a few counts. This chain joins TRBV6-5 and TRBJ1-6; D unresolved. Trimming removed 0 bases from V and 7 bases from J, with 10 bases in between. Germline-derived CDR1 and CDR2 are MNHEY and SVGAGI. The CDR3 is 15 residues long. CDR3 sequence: CASSYSRADNSPLHF. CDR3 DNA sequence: TGTGCCAGCAGTTACTCACGGGCCGACAATTCACCCCTCCACTTT.

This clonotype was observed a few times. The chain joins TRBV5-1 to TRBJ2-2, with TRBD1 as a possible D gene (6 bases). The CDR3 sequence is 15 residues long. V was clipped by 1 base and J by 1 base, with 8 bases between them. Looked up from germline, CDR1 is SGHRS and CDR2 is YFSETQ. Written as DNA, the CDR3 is TGCGCCAGCAGCTTGACAGGGAGGAACACCGGGGAGCTGTTTTTT. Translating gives CASSLTGRNTGELFF.

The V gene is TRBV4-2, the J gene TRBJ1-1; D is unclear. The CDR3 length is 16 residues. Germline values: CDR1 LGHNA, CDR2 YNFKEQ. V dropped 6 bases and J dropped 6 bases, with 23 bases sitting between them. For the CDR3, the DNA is TGTGCCAGCAGACGCGAAATCACGGCCGACGGGGCTGAAGCTTTCTTT. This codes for CASRREITADGAEAFF.

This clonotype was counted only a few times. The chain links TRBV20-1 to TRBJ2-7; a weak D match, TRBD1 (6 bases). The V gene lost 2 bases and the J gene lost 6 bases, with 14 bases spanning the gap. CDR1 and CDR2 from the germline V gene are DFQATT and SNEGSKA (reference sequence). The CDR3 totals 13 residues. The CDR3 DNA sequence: TGCAGTGCTAGATCCGACAGGTATAGCGAGCAGTACTTC. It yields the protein CSARSDRYSEQYF.

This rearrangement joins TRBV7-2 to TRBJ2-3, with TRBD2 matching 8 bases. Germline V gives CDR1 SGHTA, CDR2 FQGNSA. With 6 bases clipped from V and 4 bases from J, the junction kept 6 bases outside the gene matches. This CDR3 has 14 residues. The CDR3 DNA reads TGTGCCAGCAGTCGTGACGGGGGGGCAGATACGCAGTATTTT. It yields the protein CASSRDGGADTQYF. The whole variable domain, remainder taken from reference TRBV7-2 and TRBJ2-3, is GAGVSQSPSNKVTEKGKDVELRCDPISGHTALYWYRQSLGQGLEFLIYFQGNSAPDKSGLPSDRFSAERTGGSVSTLTIQRTQQEDSAVYLCASSRDGGADTQYFGPGTRLTVL.

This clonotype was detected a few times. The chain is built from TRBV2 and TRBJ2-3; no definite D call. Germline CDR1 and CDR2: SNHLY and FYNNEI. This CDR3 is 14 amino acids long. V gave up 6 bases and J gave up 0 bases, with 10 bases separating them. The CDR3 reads CASRASSSTDTQYF. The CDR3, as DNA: TGTGCCAGCAGGGCATCCTCTAGCACAGATACGCAGTATTTT.

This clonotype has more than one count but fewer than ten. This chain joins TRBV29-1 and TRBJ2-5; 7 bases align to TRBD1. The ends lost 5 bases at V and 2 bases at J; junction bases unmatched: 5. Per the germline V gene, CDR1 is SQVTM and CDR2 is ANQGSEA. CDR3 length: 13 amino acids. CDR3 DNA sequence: TGCAGCGTTCGGGACAGCGTACAAGAGACCCAGTACTTC. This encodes CSVRDSVQETQYF.

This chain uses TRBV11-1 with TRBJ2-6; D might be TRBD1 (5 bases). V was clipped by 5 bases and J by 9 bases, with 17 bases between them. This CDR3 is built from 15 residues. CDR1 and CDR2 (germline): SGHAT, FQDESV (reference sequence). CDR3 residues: CASSRKGAFGNVLTF. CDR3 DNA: TGTGCCAGCAGCCGCAAAGGGGCATTCGGCAACGTCCTGACTTTC.

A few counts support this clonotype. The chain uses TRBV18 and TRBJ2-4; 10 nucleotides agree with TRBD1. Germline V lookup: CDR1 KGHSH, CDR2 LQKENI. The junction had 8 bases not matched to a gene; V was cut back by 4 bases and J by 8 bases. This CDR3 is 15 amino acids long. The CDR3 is CASSLSGTGADIQYF. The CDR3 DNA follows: TGTGCCAGCTCACTGTCCGGGACAGGGGCGGACATTCAGTACTTC.

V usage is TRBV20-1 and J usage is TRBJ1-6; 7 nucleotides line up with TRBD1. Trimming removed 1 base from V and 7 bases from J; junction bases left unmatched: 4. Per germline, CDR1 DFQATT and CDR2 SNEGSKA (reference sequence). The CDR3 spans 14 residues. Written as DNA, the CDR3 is TGCAGTGCTAGAGTGGGGACAGAGAATTCACCCCTCCACTTT. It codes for CSARVGTENSPLHF.

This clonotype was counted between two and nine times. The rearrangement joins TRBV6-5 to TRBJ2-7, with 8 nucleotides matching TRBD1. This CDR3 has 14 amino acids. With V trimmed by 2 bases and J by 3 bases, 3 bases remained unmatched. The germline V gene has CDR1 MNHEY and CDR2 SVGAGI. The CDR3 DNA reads TGTGCCAGCAGTTACCGGGACAGGTACTACGAGCAGTACTTC. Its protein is CASSYRDRYYEQYF.

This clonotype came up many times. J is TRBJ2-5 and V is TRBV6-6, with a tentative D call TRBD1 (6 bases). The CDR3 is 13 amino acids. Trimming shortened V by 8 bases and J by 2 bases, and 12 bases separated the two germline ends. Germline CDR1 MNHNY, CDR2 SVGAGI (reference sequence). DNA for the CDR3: TGTGCCAGCCAACGGACAGCTCAAGAGACCCAGTACTTC. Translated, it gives CASQRTAQETQYF.

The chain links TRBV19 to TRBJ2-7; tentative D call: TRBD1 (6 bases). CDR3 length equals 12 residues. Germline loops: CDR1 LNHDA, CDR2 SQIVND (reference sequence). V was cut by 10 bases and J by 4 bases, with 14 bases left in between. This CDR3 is CATEGQNYEQYF. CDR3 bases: TGTGCCACCGAAGGACAGAATTACGAGCAGTACTTC.

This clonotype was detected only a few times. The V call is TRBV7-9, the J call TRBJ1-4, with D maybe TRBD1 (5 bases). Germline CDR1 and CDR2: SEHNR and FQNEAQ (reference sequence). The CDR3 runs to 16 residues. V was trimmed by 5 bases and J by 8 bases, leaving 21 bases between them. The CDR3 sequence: CASSRVEGRGLEKLFF. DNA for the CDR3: TGTGCCAGCAGCCGAGTCGAGGGGCGAGGACTCGAAAAACTGTTTTTT.

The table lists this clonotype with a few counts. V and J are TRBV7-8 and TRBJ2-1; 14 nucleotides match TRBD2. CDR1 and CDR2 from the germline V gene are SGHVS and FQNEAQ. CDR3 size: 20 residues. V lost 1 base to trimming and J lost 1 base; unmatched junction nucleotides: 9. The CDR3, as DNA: TGTGCCAGCAGCTTAGTGTTGACTAGCGGGGGGGCCTCTTCCTACAATGAGCAGTTCTTC. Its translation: CASSLVLTSGGASSYNEQFF. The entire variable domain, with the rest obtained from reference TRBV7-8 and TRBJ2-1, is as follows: GAGVSQSPRYKVAKRGQDVALRCDPISGHVSLFWYQQALGQGPEFLTYFQNEAQLDKSGLPSDRFFAERPEGSVSTLKIQRTQQEDSAVYLCASSLVLTSGGASSYNEQFFGPGTRLTVL.

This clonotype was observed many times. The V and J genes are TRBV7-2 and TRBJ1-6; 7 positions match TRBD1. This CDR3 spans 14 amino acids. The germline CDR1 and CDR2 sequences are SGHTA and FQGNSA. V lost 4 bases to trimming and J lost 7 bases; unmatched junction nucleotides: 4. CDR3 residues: CASSSGTVNSPLHF. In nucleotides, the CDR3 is TGTGCCAGCAGCTCGGGGACAGTCAATTCACCCCTCCACTTT.

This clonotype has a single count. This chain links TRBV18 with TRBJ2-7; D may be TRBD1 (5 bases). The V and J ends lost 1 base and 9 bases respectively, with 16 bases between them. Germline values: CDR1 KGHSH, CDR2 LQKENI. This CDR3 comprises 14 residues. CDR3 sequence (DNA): TGTGCCAGCTCACCACGGCAGGGTGGATCAAGGCAGTACTTC. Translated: CASSPRQGGSRQYF.

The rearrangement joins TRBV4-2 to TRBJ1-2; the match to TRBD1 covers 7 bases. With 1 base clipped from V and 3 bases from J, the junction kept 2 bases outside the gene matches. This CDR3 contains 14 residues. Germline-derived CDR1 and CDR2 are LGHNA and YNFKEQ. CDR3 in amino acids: CASSQVGTDYGYTF. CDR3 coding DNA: TGTGCCAGCAGCCAAGTGGGGACAGACTATGGCTACACCTTC.

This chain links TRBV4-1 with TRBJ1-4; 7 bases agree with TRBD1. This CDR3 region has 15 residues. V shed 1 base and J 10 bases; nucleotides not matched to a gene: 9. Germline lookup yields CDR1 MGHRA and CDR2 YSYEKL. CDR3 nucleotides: TGCGCCAGCAGCCAAGGGCAGGGGGGCGCGACAAAACTGTTTTTT. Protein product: CASSQGQGGATKLFF.

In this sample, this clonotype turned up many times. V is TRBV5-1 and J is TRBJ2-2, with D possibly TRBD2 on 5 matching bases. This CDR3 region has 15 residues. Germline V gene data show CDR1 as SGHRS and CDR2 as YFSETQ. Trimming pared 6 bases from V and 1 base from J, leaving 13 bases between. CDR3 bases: TGCGCCAGCACCCGGGGTCAGATGAACACCGGGGAGCTGTTTTTT. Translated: CASTRGQMNTGELFF.

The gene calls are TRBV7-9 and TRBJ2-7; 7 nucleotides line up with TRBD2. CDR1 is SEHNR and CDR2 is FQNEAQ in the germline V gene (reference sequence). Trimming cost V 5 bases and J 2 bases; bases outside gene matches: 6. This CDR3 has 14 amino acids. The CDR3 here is CASSQSGKPYEQYF. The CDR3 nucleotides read TGTGCCAGCAGCCAGAGCGGGAAGCCCTACGAGCAGTACTTC.

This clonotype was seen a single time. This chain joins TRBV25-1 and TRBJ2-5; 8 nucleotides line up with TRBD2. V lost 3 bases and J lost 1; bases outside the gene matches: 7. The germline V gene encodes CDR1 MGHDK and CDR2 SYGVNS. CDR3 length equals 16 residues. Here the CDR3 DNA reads TGTGCCAGCAGTGAGTCGGGGGGGGTGAGCCAAGAGACCCAGTACTTC. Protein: CASSESGGVSQETQYF.

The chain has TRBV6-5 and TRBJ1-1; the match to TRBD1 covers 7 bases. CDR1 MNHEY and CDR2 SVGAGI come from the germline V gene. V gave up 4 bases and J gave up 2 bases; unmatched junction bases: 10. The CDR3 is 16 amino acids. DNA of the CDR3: TGTGCCAGCAGTTTTCTCAGGGGGTCGGGTAACACTGAAGCTTTCTTT. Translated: CASSFLRGSGNTEAFF.

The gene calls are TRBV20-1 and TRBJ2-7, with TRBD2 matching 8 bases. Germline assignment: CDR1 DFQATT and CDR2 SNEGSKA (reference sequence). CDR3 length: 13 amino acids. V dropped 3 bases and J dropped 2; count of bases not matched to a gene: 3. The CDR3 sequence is CSASGRGTYEQYF. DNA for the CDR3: TGCAGTGCTAGCGGGAGGGGCACCTACGAGCAGTACTTC.